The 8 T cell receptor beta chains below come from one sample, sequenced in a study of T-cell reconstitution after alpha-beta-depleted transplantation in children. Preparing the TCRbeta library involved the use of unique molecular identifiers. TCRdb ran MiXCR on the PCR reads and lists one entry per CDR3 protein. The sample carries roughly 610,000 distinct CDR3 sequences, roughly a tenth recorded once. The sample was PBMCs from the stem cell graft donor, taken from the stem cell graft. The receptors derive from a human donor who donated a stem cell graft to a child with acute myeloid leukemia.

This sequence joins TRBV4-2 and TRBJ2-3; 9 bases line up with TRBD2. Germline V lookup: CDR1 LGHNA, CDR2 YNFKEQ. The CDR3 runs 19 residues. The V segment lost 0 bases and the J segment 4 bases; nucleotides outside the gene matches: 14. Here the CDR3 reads CASSQERAGGSSESDTQYF. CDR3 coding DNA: TGTGCCAGCAGCCAAGAACGCGCGGGGGGGTCCAGCGAGTCAGATACGCAGTATTTT.

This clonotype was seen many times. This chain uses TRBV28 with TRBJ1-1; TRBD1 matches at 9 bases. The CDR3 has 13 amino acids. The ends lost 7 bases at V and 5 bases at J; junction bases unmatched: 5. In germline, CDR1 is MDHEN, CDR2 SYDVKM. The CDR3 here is CASTGQGGTEAFF. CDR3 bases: TGTGCCAGCACGGGACAGGGCGGAACTGAAGCTTTCTTT.

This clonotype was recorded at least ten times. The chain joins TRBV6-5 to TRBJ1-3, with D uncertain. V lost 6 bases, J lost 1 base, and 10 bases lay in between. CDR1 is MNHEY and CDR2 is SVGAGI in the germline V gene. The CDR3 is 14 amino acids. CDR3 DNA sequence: TGTGCCAGCAGCCGCGGCAGGTCTGGAAACACCATATATTTT. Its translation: CASSRGRSGNTIYF.

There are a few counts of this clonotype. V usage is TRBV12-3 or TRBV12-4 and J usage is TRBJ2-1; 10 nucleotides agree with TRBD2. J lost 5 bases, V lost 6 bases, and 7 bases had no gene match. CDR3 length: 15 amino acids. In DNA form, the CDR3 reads TGTGCCAGCAGAAGACCGGGACTAGCGAACAATGAGCAGTTCTTC. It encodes CASRRPGLANNEQFF.

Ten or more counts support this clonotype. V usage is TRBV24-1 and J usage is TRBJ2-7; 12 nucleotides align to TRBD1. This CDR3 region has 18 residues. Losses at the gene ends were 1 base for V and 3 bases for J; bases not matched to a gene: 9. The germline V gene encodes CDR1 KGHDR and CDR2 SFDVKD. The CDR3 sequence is CATSDFSGTGGSHYEQYF. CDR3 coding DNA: TGTGCCACCAGTGATTTCTCCGGGACAGGGGGCTCTCACTACGAGCAGTACTTC.

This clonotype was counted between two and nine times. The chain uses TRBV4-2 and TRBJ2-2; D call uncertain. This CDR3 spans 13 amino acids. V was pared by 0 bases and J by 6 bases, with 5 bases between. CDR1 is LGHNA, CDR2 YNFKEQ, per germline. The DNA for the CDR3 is TGTGCCAGCAGCCAAGATGGGGCCGGGGAGCTGTTTTTT. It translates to CASSQDGAGELFF.

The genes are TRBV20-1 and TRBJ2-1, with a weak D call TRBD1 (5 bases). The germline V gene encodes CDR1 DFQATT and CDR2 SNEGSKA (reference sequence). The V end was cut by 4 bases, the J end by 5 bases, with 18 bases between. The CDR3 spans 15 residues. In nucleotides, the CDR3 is TGCAGTGCTAAGGCAGGGCCAGGCTTTGACAATGAGCAGTTCTTC. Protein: CSAKAGPGFDNEQFF.

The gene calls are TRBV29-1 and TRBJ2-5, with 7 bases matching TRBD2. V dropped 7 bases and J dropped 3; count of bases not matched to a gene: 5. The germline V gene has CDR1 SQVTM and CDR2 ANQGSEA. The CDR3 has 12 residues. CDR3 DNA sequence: TGCAGCGGGGGGGGTAACAAAGAGACCCAGTACTTC. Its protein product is CSGGGNKETQYF. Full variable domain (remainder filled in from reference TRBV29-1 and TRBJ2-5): SAVISQKPSRDICQRGTSLTIQCQVDSQVTMMFWYRQQPGQSLTLIATANQGSEATYESGFVIDKFPISRPNLTFSTLTVSNMSPEDSSIYLCSGGGNKETQYFGPGTRLLVL.